Sequencing of this T cell receptor beta chain was carried out in a study of CD8 T cells in ankylosing spondylitis. Whole-study results and caveats: Significant enrichment of disease-linked clones was reportedly seen in matched ankylosing spondylitis synovial fluid. Disease-associated clonotypes exhibited CD8+ identity and were relatively infrequent in peripheral blood. Prior work had noted some motif variants in reactive arthritis blood and synovial fluid.

CDR1 SGHVS and CDR2 FQNEAQ come from the germline V gene. V lost 4 bases and J lost 5, with 18 bases in between. The CDR3 has 15 amino acids. Quantitative barcoded 5'-RACE was used to prepare TCR beta libraries. Each CDR3 protein gets one entry after TCRdb re-called the 5' RACE reads with MiXCR. The data show around 250,000 distinct CDR3 sequences, with around 10% seen just once and less than 7% held by the top ten. This clonotype was recorded a few times. Its target is not known. The J gene is TRBJ2-7, the V gene TRBV7-8; D gene uncertain. The receptor was derived from a male donor with ankylosing spondylitis or in good health (not recorded which). The sequenced material came from blood, either unsorted or a sorted T cell fraction (not recorded which). The chain's CDR3 is CASSSRRTTEDEQYF. The CDR3 nucleotides read TGTGCCAGCAGCTCGCGACGGACCACTGAGGACGAGCAGTACTTC.